The following is a T cell receptor (beta chain) sequence with its context. The specificity of this receptor is unknown. Base qualities are not recorded, but no much larger clone differs from it by a single base. These data come from a study of shared clonotypes between healthy human individuals (dated by TCRdb to 2020 to 2022). About the study as a whole: The cohort comprised a couple of women and three men aged 18 to 49 years. For each donor, three plates each were used for CD4 naive and CD4 memory, two plates were used for CD8 naive, and one plate was used for CD8 memory. Blood TCR repertoires of five healthy adults were deeply sequenced to estimate repertoire size and the extent of clonotype sharing between individuals. Different laboratories and diverse techniques were used to prepare libraries and sequence TCR repertoires, to increase sequencing depth and limit assay-specific biases. Between about 0.8 and 8.9 billion PBMCs per donor were obtained by leukapheresis. Beyond this particular receptor, the publication reports: Incomplete sequencing was indicated by rarefaction of sorted-subset datasets, despite the large sequencing depth. Sharing across a few donors was observed for around 5% of naive CD4, less than 4% of naive CD8, 2% to 2.5% of memory CD4, and about 0.4% of memory CD8 clonotypes. Larger estimated clonotype richness was generally found for naive subsets than for memory subsets. Higher generation probabilities were observed for clonotypes shared by all four sorted-subset donors than for non-shared clonotypes. Sampling was restricted to blood, and TCR repertoires in tissue are likely to differ from TCR repertoires in blood. Based on pairwise subsampling, the degree of clonotype sharing among donors was expected to be affected by sequencing depth. The small number of donors limited the genetic and exposure-history diversity represented.

The donors were healthy, HIV-negative adults who had no recently reported acute infections or vaccinations. Only Caucasian adults living in Nashville, Tennessee, USA were represented among the donors. CD4+ T cells were enriched through magnetic negative selection, after which naive cells were positively selected on CD45RA and the remaining negative fraction served as the memory subset. Blood was collected by leukapheresis, and PBMCs were isolated by Ficoll-Histopaque density gradient centrifugation and then cryopreserved in liquid nitrogen vapor phase. Analytical flow cytometry was used to check the purity and quantity of each magnetically sorted T cell population. Genomic DNA was isolated from each sorted fraction and quantified by UV absorbance on a Nanodrop 2000c. TCR CDR3 regions were amplified from genomic DNA by multiplex PCR using the deep immunoSEQ assay. Extracted genomic DNA from each cell subset was spread evenly across all wells of several immunoSEQ 96-well plates, with each plate serving as a replicate. Each replicate PCR for sorted subsets received approximately 220 ng genomic DNA, equal to some 32,000 T cell genomes. Purified libraries were quantified with a Qubit 3.0 fluorometer, sized on a Bioanalyzer 2100, and re-quantified with the KAPA Library Quantification kit. A separate single-read 150-cycle Illumina NextSeq 550 flow cell was used to sequence each immunoSEQ 96-well plate. The original methods were these. Because the immunoSEQ output held only junctional sequences and lacked quality scores, the filtering could not match the filtering applied to full-length reads. Sequences were annotated with PyIR, a Python wrapper for IgBLAST v1.9, and V/J genes and CDR3 were assigned using IMGT germline references. Reads with weak V/J assignments (E-value above 1e-6), missing CDR3, stop codons, out-of-frame junctions, or ambiguous translated residues were removed. V3J clonotypes were defined as sequences sharing the same inferred V gene, J gene, and CDR3 amino acid sequence. Percentage overlap between repertoires was computed as shared unique clonotypes divided by the size of the smaller repertoire. RTK rarefaction, the Chao1 estimator, and Recon v2.1 estimates of unobserved clonotypes were used to assess repertoire richness. Generation probabilities for all TCRbeta clonotypes obtained by the gDNA method from a handful of donors were computed using OLGA. The table comes from immuneACCESS by way of TCRdb, which keeps in-frame sequences with V and J called. Part of the clones is missing from these tables; in studies checked, under half for an unresolved V gene and the rest for unknown reasons. V and J calls and clone size are those listed in that table; D and trimming were worked out from the DNA. This sample gives around 1.4 million clones in total; around 98.5% of them show up just once. The ten largest account for approximately 0.38% of the sample.

From a lookup of the germline V gene (reference sequence), CDR1 and CDR2 are LNHNV and YYDKDF. At the junction V is shortened by 8 bases and J by 0 bases, with 10 bases in between. From cysteine to phenylalanine, the CDR3 is 14 amino acids long. The kept DNA is CDR3 alone, 42 bases in frame from the first base. Rearrangement joined TRBV15 to TRBJ1-4, and perhaps TRBD1 as D gene, on 5 matching bases. Sequencing was done on a sample of naive CD4+ T cells sorted from blood. This specimen's cell subset or site label, interpreted: CD45RA+ positively selected. This receptor was taken from a man aged 30-40 years in good health. The DNA sequence reads TGTGCCACCGGGGGGACGGCAACTAATGAAAAACTGTTTTTT. It specifies CATGGTATNEKLFF.